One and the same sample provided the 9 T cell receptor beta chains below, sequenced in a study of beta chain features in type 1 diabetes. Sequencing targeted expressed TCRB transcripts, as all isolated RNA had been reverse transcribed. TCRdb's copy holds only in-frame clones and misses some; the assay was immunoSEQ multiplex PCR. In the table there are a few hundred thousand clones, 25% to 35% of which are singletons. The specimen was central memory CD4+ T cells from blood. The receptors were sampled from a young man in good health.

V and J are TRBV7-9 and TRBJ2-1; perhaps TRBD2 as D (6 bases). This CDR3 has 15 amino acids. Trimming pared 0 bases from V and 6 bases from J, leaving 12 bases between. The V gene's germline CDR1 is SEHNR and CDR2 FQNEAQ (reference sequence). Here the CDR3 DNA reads TGTGCCAGCAGCTTAGCGGGGTGGAGGGGCAATGAGCAGTTCTTC. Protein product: CASSLAGWRGNEQFF.

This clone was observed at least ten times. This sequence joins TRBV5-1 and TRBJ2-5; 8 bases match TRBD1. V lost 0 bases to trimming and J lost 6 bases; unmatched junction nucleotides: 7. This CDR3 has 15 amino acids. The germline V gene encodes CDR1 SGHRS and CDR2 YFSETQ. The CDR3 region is CASSLAPGGAKTQYF. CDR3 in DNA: TGCGCCAGCAGCTTGGCGCCAGGGGGCGCGAAGACCCAGTACTTC.

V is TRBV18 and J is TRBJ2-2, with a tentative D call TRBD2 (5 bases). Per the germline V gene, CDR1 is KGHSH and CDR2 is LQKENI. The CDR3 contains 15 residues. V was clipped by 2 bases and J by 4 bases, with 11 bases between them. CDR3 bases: TGTGCCAGCTCACCATCCCTAGCTGGCACCGGGGAGCTGTTTTTT. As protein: CASSPSLAGTGELFF.

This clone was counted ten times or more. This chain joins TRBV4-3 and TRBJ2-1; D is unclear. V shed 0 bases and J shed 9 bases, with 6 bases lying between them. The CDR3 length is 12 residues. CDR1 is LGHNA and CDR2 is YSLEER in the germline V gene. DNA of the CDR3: TGCGCCAGCAGCCAAGATTGGGGTGAGCAGTTCTTC. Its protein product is CASSQDWGEQFF.

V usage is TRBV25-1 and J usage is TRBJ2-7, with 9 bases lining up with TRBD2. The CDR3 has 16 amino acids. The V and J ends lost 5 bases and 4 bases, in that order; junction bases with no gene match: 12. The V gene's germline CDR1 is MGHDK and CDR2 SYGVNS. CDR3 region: CASSNPASSGTYEQYF. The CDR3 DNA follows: TGTGCCAGCAGTAACCCCGCCTCTAGCGGGACATACGAGCAGTACTTC.

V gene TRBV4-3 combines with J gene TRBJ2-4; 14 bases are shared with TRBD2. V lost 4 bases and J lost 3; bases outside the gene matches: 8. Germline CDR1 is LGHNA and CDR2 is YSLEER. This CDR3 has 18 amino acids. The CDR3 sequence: CASSPGTSGSDGKNIQYF. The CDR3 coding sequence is TGCGCCAGCAGCCCTGGGACTAGCGGGAGCGATGGCAAAAACATTCAGTACTTC.

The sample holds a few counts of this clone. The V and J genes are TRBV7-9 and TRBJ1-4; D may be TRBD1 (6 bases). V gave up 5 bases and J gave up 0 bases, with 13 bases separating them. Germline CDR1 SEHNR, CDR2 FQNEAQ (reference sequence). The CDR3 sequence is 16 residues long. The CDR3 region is CASSPRQETTNEKLFF. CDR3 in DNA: TGTGCCAGCAGCCCCCGACAGGAAACAACTAATGAAAAACTGTTTTTT.

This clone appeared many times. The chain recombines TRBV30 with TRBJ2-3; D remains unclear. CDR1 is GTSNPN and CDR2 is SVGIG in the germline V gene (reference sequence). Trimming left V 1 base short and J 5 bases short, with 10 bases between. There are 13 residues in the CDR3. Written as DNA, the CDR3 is TGTGCCTGGAGTGGCGCGTGGGAAGATACGCAGTATTTT. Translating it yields CAWSGAWEDTQYF.

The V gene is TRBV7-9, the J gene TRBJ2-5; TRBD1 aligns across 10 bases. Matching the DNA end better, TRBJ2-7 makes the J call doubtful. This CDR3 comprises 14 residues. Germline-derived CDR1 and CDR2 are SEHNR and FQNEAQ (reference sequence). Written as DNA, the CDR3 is TGTGCCAGCAGCCACCGGGACAGGGGCTACGAGCAGTACTTC. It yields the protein CASSHRDRGYEQYF.